This record covers a single T cell receptor (beta chain). The record originates from a study of T cell responses to AZD1222 COVID-19 vaccine. The CDR3 contains 16 residues. Germline CDR1 LNHDA, CDR2 SQIVND (reference sequence). V gave up 6 bases and J gave up 5 bases; unmatched junction bases: 13. Assay used: immunoSEQ multiplex PCR; TCRdb lists only in-frame clones, some missing. The data hold 180,000 or so clones, with around 89% observed a single time. The TCR sequence derives from an adult who received the AZD1222 COVID-19 vaccine. V and J are TRBV19 and TRBJ2-3; 8 positions agree with TRBD2. Sequenced here: peripheral blood, sampled 28 days after the second AZD1222 dose. The CDR3 DNA reads as TGTGCCAGTAGACCCCATGGCGGGAGGACGGAAGATACGCAGTATTTT. Its translation is CASRPHGGRTEDTQYF.